This note documents a single TCR beta chain sequence. Its target antigen remains unknown. Base qualities were left out, and no much larger clone turns up one base away. This sample is drawn from a study of blood T cells in healthy people across ages (dated by TCRdb to between 2015 and 2016). For the study in its entirety: In model experiments, template switching captured roughly one uniquely barcoded TCR beta cDNA molecule for every two T cells. Donors were grouped into four age groups: young (average roughly 15 years), middle-aged (39), aged (around 60) and long-lived (around 80). To avoid experimental bias, donors of different ages were spread randomly across the sequencing lanes. For two donors (one aged 18 to 29 and one aged 80 or older), the study analyzed two additional independent replicas of 1 million unique cDNA reads from the same blood draw. Using deep sequencing normalized with unique cDNA molecular identifiers, the study measured how TCR beta repertoire diversity changes with age.

The library was produced with 5' RACE. A second PCR of 7 to 11 cycles was performed with a sample-barcoded 5' primer and a J-beta primer mix. A template-switch 5' adaptor carrying 12 random nucleotides introduced a unique molecular identifier onto each TCR beta cDNA molecule. At least 2.5 million CDR3-containing paired-end reads were obtained from each sample. First-strand cDNA synthesis was performed from all RNA using the Mint cDNA synthesis kit, with priming by a TRBC-specific oligonucleotide. All cDNA was treated with uracil-DNA glycosylase and then went through a first 18-cycle PCR with the universal primers M1SS and BC2_uni_R. Per the authors' processing: Each sample was normalized by randomly selecting 1 million high-quality reads, each carrying a distinct molecular identifier. Reads with shared molecular identifiers were discarded instead of being binned into consensus sequences. MiTCR, run with a Q25 quality threshold and the strictest error-elimination algorithm, handled CDR3 identification, clonotype clustering and error correction. A nonparametric unseen species model using Euler transformation provided a lower-bound estimate of total TCR beta diversity. TCRdb reworked the public reads: Q25 trimming with fastp, MiXCR clone assembly, productive beta chains retained. When rows share a CDR3 protein, they turn into one entry using the most common DNA and genes. TCRdb's processing, not the authors' own work, is the source of the V and J calls. The sample data list around 1,800,000 distinct CDR3 sequences, and 35% to 50% of these were observed just once. Around 23% of the sample is in the top ten clones.

The roughly 38 donors, aged 6 to 90 years, were systemically healthy Caucasian individuals from Russia. Each donor gave ten milliliters of peripheral blood, drawn into EDTA-treated Vacutainer tubes. PBMCs were isolated by Ficoll-Paque density-gradient centrifugation, with at least 6 million obtained per sample. Total RNA was extracted from PBMCs with Trizol reagent, with at least 5.5 micrograms obtained per sample. The percentages of naive CD45RAhigh/CD27high T cells were determined by flow cytometry on a PBMC aliquot from every donor. General conclusions and limits of the study: Because donor CMV infection status was unknown, age-related changes in expanded clonotypes were potentially confounded. Observed TCR beta diversity correlated strongly with the percentage of naive T cells measured by flow cytometry. As age increased, observed TCR beta diversity per million T cells dropped in a roughly linear way, and a significant reduction was already evident by age 40. The long-lived group showed more naive CD4+ T cells, fewer expanded clones and increased TCR diversity than the aged group, suggesting age selection. Estimates of total diversity based on one million sequenced T cells were considered lower bounds and underestimates. Conclusive comparison of naive and antigen-experienced compartments was prevented by the profiling of bulk unsorted PBMCs.

CDR1 SGHVS and CDR2 FQNEAQ are derived from the germline V gene. V sheds 1 base and J sheds 4 bases, leaving 7 bases between their ends. The CDR3 covers 13 residues, taking in both the cysteine and the phenylalanine. Only CDR3 DNA is held: 39 bases, read in frame from base 1. Sequencing used blood. The rearranged chain carries TRBV7-8 and TRBJ1-2; no D gene is confidently identified. The sequence came from a human donor in good health. The DNA reads TGTGCCAGCAGCTTAGTTCTCCCCTATGGCTACACCTTC. Translation gives CASSLVLPYGYTF. Reference TRBV7-8 and TRBJ1-2 proteins supply the regions before and after the CDR3; the full variable domain is: GAGVSQSPRYKVAKRGQDVALRCDPISGHVSLFWYQQALGQGPEFLTYFQNEAQLDKSGLPSDRFFAERPEGSVSTLKIQRTQQEDSAVYLCASSLVLPYGYTFGSGTRLTVV.